The 3 T cell receptor beta chains below come from one sample, sequenced in a study of shared clonotypes between healthy human individuals (dated by TCRdb to 2019 to 2021). The library was built by means of the immunoSEQ multiplex PCR assay. The table was pulled from immuneACCESS by TCRdb, which kept in-frame rearrangements only. Such tables lose some clones; where checked, under half of the loss comes from unresolved V genes, and the rest has no known cause. The sample contains over a million clones, approximately 98.5% of them found a single time. The top ten constitute 0.36% of the sample. The sequenced sample consisted of naive CD4+ T cells sorted from blood. The cell subset or site tag for this specimen amounts to: CD45RA+ positively selected. The receptors were sampled from a man aged 25 to 40 in good health.

The chain has TRBV2 and TRBJ1-4; D remains ambiguous. The CDR3 runs to 15 residues. V lost 10 bases to trimming and J lost 5 bases, with 20 bases between them. Germline V lookup: CDR1 SNHLY, CDR2 FYNNEI. The CDR3 region has the DNA TGTGCCACCAGCGAACGGTCCAGCGTGAATGAAAAACTGTTTTTT. Protein sequence: CATSERSSVNEKLFF.

The chain joins TRBV2 to TRBJ1-5; no clear D. The length of the CDR3 is 16 residues. The V end lost 4 bases, the J end lost 0 bases, and 13 bases lay between the germline ends. CDR1 and CDR2 (germline): SNHLY, FYNNEI. This chain's CDR3 is CASSVEGLVSNQPQHF. The CDR3 coding sequence is TGTGCCAGCAGTGTCGAGGGCTTAGTTAGCAATCAGCCCCAGCATTTT.

A single count supports this clone. The CDR3 DNA reads TGCGCCAGCAGCCAAGCGACGGGAGGGAGAACAGATACGCAGTATTTT. Its translation: CASSQATGGRTDTQYF. The chain couples TRBV4-3 to TRBJ2-3; TRBD2 aligns across 8 bases. J gave up 3 bases and V 1 base, and 6 bases lay outside the gene matches. The V gene's germline CDR1 is LGHNA and CDR2 YSLEER. This CDR3 spans 16 amino acids.